The clone carrying this TCR beta chain was detected ten times or more. What it binds is unknown. Germline CDR1 DFQATT, CDR2 SNEGSKA (reference sequence). The CDR3 has 15 amino acids. V trimming: 0 bases; J trimming: 2 bases; junction bases outside the gene matches: 2. This entry comes from a study of molecular identifiers for immune sequencing clone quantification. For the study at large: Replicates split RNA from around 20,000 or 99,000 naive CD8 cells five ways, and the researchers sequenced four portions. Study-level findings and limits: Clones above 20 RNA copies contained over 97% of effector molecules and under 1% of naive molecules.

MiXCR, applied by TCRdb to the PCR reads, yields one record per CDR3 protein. The repertoire holds approximately 630,000 distinct CDR3 sequences, roughly 27% seen once, with about 0.84% in the top ten. Naive CD8 T cells were FACS-sorted by CD8+CD4-CCR7+CD45RA+ markers. Specimen: naive CD8+ T cells from blood, with Jurkat cell RNA spiked in. Described subset: FACS-sorted CD8+CD4-CCR7+CD45RA+ naive T cells. This TCR derives from a human donor in good health. Some libraries in this study had Jurkat cell RNA spiked in. The chain joins TRBV20-1 to TRBJ2-3; 10 bases are a match to TRBD2. In DNA, the CDR3 is TGCAGTGCTAGAGATACTAGCGGGGCCACAGATACGCAGTATTTT. Residues: CSARDTSGATDTQYF.